These 21 T cell receptor beta chains were all obtained from the same sample, sequenced in a study of cytomegalovirus exposure and HLA in healthy donors (dated 2017 in TCRdb). Library creation used the immunoSEQ multiplex PCR assay. The table comes from immuneACCESS by way of TCRdb, which keeps in-frame sequences with V and J called. Part of the clones is missing from these tables; in studies checked, under half for an unresolved V gene and the rest for unknown reasons. The sample table shows under 400,000 clones, and more than 80% are seen once. The ten largest make up around 0.8% of the sample. Sequencing was done on a sample of PBMCs. These receptors were taken from a woman younger than 35 in good health and CMV-seronegative.

The rearrangement links TRBV5-1 to TRBJ2-7, with a tentative D call TRBD1 (6 bases). Trimming cost V 3 bases and J 2 bases, with 9 bases left between them. Germline values: CDR1 SGHRS, CDR2 YFSETQ. This CDR3 contains 13 residues. This chain's CDR3 is CASSSGQTYEQYF. CDR3 nucleotides: TGCGCCAGCAGCTCCGGACAGACCTACGAGCAGTACTTC.

The chain recombines TRBV4-1 with TRBJ2-1; 7 bases fit TRBD2. CDR1 and CDR2 from the germline V gene are MGHRA and YSYEKL. The length of the CDR3 is 17 residues. The junction had 20 bases not matched to a gene; V was cut back by 1 base and J by 14 bases. CDR3 in DNA: TGCGCCAGCAGCCAAGTGGATATGGGACTACGAACGTCCGGAAAGTTCTTC. Its translation is CASSQVDMGLRTSGKFF.

V and J are TRBV4-1 and TRBJ2-5; 11 positions match TRBD1. The germline CDR1 and CDR2 sequences are MGHRA and YSYEKL. The CDR3 runs 16 residues. V was pared by 5 bases and J by 5 bases, with 10 bases of the junction left unmatched. The CDR3 region is CASSYRRTGGEETQYF. In nucleotides, the CDR3 is TGCGCCAGCAGCTACCGGAGGACAGGGGGCGAGGAGACCCAGTACTTC.

The chain combines TRBV15 with TRBJ2-7, with 7 bases that match TRBD1. The germline CDR1 and CDR2 sequences are LNHNV and YYDKDF (reference sequence). CDR3 length: 15 residues. Trimming cost V 3 bases and J 2 bases; bases outside gene matches: 7. The CDR3 reads CATSSQGEGPYEQYF. The CDR3 DNA reads as TGTGCCACCAGCAGCCAGGGGGAAGGCCCCTACGAGCAGTACTTC.

This clone was counted only a few times. This chain links TRBV4-1 with TRBJ2-7; TRBD1 matches 11 bases. Germline assignment: CDR1 MGHRA and CDR2 YSYEKL. The trim removed 3 bases at V and 4 bases at J, leaving 11 bases unmatched. The CDR3 length is 17 residues. DNA of the CDR3: TGCGCCAGCAGCCAGGATCCGCTAGGGACAGGGGGGTACGAGCAGTACTTC. Protein sequence: CASSQDPLGTGGYEQYF.

This sequence joins TRBV6-6 and TRBJ1-2, with 7 bases fitting TRBD1. Germline assignment: CDR1 MNHNY and CDR2 SVGAGI (reference sequence). V trimming: 6 bases; J trimming: 5 bases; junction bases outside the gene matches: 3. There are 12 residues in the CDR3. CDR3 bases: TGTGCCAGCAGGGGACAGCAGTATGGCTACACCTTC. This sequence encodes CASRGQQYGYTF.

The chain is built from TRBV11-2 and TRBJ2-2; D perhaps matches TRBD2 (5 bases). V was cut by 5 bases and J by 3 bases, with 13 bases left in between. This CDR3 has 15 amino acids. Germline CDR1 SGHAT, CDR2 FQNNGV. The CDR3 protein is CASSKGEVDTGELFF. The CDR3, as DNA: TGTGCCAGCAGCAAGGGAGAGGTAGACACCGGGGAGCTGTTTTTT. The variable domain in full, completed from reference TRBV11-2 and TRBJ2-2, reads EAGVAQSPRYKIIEKRQSVAFWCNPISGHATLYWYQQILGQGPKLLIQFQNNGVVDDSQLPKDRFSAERLKGVDSTLKIQPAKLEDSAVYLCASSKGEVDTGELFFGEGSRLTVL.

V usage is TRBV7-8 and J usage is TRBJ1-5; D call uncertain. The CDR3 consists of 16 residues. The V end lost 2 bases, the J end lost 0 bases, and 11 bases lay between the germline ends. Looked up from germline, CDR1 is SGHVS and CDR2 is FQNEAQ. This CDR3 reads CASSLSGMGSNQPQHF. The DNA for the CDR3 is TGTGCCAGCAGCTTATCCGGGATGGGTAGCAATCAGCCCCAGCATTTT.

The chain joins TRBV28 to TRBJ1-2; D is undetermined. The length of the CDR3 is 15 residues. Trimming pared 6 bases from V and 0 bases from J, leaving 14 bases between. From germline, CDR1 is MDHEN and CDR2 SYDVKM. The CDR3 is CASSSGGGTNYGYTF. The CDR3 DNA follows: TGTGCCAGCAGCTCGGGCGGCGGGACTAACTATGGCTACACCTTC.

J is TRBJ2-1 and V is TRBV7-2; 7 bases fit TRBD1. The V segment lost 1 base and the J segment 3 bases; nucleotides outside the gene matches: 0. Germline loops: CDR1 SGHTA, CDR2 FQGNSA. There are 14 residues in the CDR3. The CDR3 reads CASSLDRGYNEQFF. CDR3 sequence (DNA): TGTGCCAGCAGCTTAGACAGGGGCTACAATGAGCAGTTCTTC.

V gene TRBV5-8 combines with J gene TRBJ1-4, with D possibly matching TRBD1 (5 bases). CDR1 and CDR2 (germline): SGHTS, YDEGEE. Trimming removed 0 bases from V and 0 bases from J, with 9 bases in between. The CDR3 is 16 amino acids. The CDR3 bases are TGTGCCAGCAGCTTGGATTCGACAGCAACTAATGAAAAACTGTTTTTT. Protein: CASSLDSTATNEKLFF.

The chain combines TRBV27 with TRBJ2-1, with 7 bases lining up with TRBD2. The CDR3 contains 13 residues. From germline, CDR1 is MNHEY and CDR2 SMNVEV (reference sequence). Trimming took 6 bases from V and 2 from J; bases not matched to a gene: 1. In DNA, the CDR3 is TGTGCCAGCAGCGCGGGGGCCTACAATGAGCAGTTCTTC. It codes for CASSAGAYNEQFF.

This sequence joins TRBV27 and TRBJ1-2; 8 bases fit TRBD1. Germline CDR1 reads MNHEY; CDR2 reads SMNVEV (reference sequence). The CDR3 has 16 amino acids. J gave up 4 bases and V 1 base, and 8 bases lay outside the gene matches. CDR3 residues: CASSLFGQGAGYGYTF. The CDR3 nucleotides are TGTGCCAGCAGTTTATTCGGGCAGGGGGCAGGCTATGGCTACACCTTC.

This chain uses TRBV6-1 with TRBJ2-7; no clear D. This CDR3 is 12 amino acids long. CDR1 and CDR2 (germline): MNHNS, SASEGT. Trimming took 4 bases from V and 2 from J, leaving 6 bases between them. The CDR3 DNA reads TGTGCCAGCAGTGCCTATGCCTACGAGCAGTACTTC. Translated: CASSAYAYEQYF.

This chain uses TRBV7-2 with TRBJ2-3, with 7 bases that match TRBD1. There are 13 residues in the CDR3. V shed 5 bases and J 6 bases; nucleotides not matched to a gene: 5. Per germline, CDR1 SGHTA and CDR2 FQGNSA. The CDR3 here is CASSISRGDTQYF. The CDR3 DNA reads TGTGCCAGCAGCATTAGCAGGGGGGATACGCAGTATTTT.

This chain joins TRBV7-3 and TRBJ2-1; TRBD1 matches at 7 bases. V shed 5 bases, J shed 7 bases, and the junction held 17 bases outside the gene matches. In germline, CDR1 is SGHTA, CDR2 FQGTGA. The CDR3 runs 17 residues. CDR3 nucleotides: TGTGCCAGCAGCCCCCTATTCGGCAGGGGGAGCCCTAATGAGCAGTTCTTC. It translates to CASSPLFGRGSPNEQFF.

The chain couples TRBV18 to TRBJ1-1; tentative D call: TRBD1 (6 bases). The CDR3 runs 15 residues. The V end was cut by 5 bases, the J end by 0 bases, with 13 bases between. Germline assignment: CDR1 KGHSH and CDR2 LQKENI. CDR3 DNA: TGTGCCAGCTCAACATCGGACAGTATGAACACTGAAGCTTTCTTT. The encoded protein is CASSTSDSMNTEAFF. Together with reference TRBV18 and TRBJ1-1, the CDR3 gives the full variable domain: NAGVMQNPRHLVRRRGQEARLRCSPMKGHSHVYWYRQLPEEGLKFMVYLQKENIIDESGMPKERFSAEFPKEGPSILRIQQVVRGDSAAYFCASSTSDSMNTEAFFGQGTRLTVV.

This clone was picked up one time. The rearrangement joins TRBV10-2 to TRBJ2-1; 8 bases are a match to TRBD2. Germline V gene sequence: CDR1 WSHSY, CDR2 SAAADI. The CDR3 is 15 residues long. Unmatched junction bases numbered 9, after V lost 6 bases and J lost 5 bases. The DNA for the CDR3 is TGCGCCAGCAGGTTCGTGGCGGGGGGACACAATGAGCAGTTCTTC. Translated, it gives CASRFVAGGHNEQFF.

The chain carries TRBV27 and TRBJ2-7; D uncertain. The CDR3 totals 16 residues. V lost 3 bases to trimming and J lost 1 base, with 16 bases between them. From germline, CDR1 is MNHEY and CDR2 SMNVEV (reference sequence). In DNA form, the CDR3 reads TGTGCCAGCAGTTTCCAAAACATGGGCAGGTCCTACGAGCAGTACTTC. It is translated as CASSFQNMGRSYEQYF.

The chain couples TRBV5-1 to TRBJ2-5; 7 nucleotides match TRBD2. V was pared by 5 bases and J by 3 bases, with 13 bases of the junction left unmatched. Germline CDR1 reads SGHRS; CDR2 reads YFSETQ. The CDR3 runs 16 residues. The CDR3 bases are TGCGCCAGCAGTCGGTCTTCGACTAGCCGGGAAGAGACCCAGTACTTC. Translating it yields CASSRSSTSREETQYF.

This sequence joins TRBV4-2 and TRBJ1-5; weak D call: TRBD1 (6 bases). Germline V gene sequence: CDR1 LGHNA, CDR2 YNFKEQ. The CDR3 loop spans 16 amino acids. The V end lost 0 bases, the J end lost 4 bases, and 13 bases lay between the germline ends. The CDR3 loop is CASSQDGQGRNQPQHF. The DNA for the CDR3 is TGTGCCAGCAGCCAAGATGGGCAGGGGAGAAATCAGCCCCAGCATTTT.